The present T cell receptor beta chain was sequenced within a study of blood T cell repertoires in COVID-19. In this sample, this clone turned up a few times. Clones were read by immunoSEQ multiplex PCR, and TCRdb kept only the in-frame ones, dropping some. The data contain just over 650,000 clones, 85% to 90% of them singletons. The CDR3 spans 13 residues. Trimming cost V 4 bases and J 7 bases; bases outside gene matches: 5. Germline CDR1 SGHRS, CDR2 YFSETQ. This chain links TRBV5-1 with TRBJ1-1; 9 positions agree with TRBD1. The receptor's source is a woman aged 18-29 years with acute or convalescent COVID-19. The sample taken for sequencing was peripheral blood. CDR3 sequence: CASSPGQGNEAFF. DNA of the CDR3: TGCGCCAGCAGCCCGGGACAGGGTAATGAAGCTTTCTTT.